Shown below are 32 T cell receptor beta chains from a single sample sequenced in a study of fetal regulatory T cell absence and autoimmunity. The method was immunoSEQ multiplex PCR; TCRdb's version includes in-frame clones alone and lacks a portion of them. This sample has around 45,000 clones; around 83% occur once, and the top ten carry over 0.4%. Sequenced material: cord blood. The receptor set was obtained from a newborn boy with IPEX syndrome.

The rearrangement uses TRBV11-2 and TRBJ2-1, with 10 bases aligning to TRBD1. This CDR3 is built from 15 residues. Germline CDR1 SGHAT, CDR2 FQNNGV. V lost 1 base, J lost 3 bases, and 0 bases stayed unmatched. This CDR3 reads CASSLGTGGYNEQFF. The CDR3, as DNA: TGTGCCAGCAGCTTAGGGACAGGGGGCTACAATGAGCAGTTCTTC.

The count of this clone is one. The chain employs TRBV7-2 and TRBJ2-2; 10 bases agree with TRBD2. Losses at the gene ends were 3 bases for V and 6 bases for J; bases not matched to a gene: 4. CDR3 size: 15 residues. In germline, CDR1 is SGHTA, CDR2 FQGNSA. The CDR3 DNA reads TGTGCCAGCAGCTTTACTAGCGGGGTTTCCGGGGAGCTGTTTTTT. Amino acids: CASSFTSGVSGELFF.

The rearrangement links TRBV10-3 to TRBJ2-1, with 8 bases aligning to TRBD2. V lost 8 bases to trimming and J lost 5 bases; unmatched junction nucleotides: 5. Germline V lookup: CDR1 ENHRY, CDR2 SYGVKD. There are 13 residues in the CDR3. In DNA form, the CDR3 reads TGTGCCATCTGGGCTAGCGGGCACAATGAGCAGTTCTTC. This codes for CAIWASGHNEQFF.

The CDR3 DNA sequence: TGTGCCAGCAGCTTCGGCAGGGCTGGAAACACCATATATTTT. Its protein is CASSFGRAGNTIYF. This sequence joins TRBV11-2 and TRBJ1-3; possibly TRBD1 for D (5 bases). This CDR3 is built from 14 residues. Trimming cost V 3 bases and J 2 bases, with 8 bases left between them. Germline lookup yields CDR1 SGHAT and CDR2 FQNNGV.

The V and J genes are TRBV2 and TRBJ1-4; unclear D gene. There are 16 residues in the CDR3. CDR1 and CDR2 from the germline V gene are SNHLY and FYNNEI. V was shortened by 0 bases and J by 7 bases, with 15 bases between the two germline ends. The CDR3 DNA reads TGTGCCAGCAGTGAAGCGCTTCAAGGGTCCTTTGAAAAACTGTTTTTT. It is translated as CASSEALQGSFEKLFF.

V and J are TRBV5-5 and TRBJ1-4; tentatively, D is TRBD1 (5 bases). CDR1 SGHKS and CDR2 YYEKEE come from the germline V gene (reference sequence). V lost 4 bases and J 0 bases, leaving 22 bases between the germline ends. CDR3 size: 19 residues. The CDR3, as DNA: TGTGCCAGCAGCCCCCGTACGGGCGGGGGGTTTCCAACTAATGAAAAACTGTTTTTT. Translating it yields CASSPRTGGGFPTNEKLFF. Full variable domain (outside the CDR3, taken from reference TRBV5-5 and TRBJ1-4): DAGVTQSPTHLIKTRGQQVTLRCSPISGHKSVSWYQQVLGQGPQFIFQYYEKEERGRGNFPDRFSARQFPNYSSELNVNALLLGDSALYLCASSPRTGGGFPTNEKLFFGSGTQLSVL.

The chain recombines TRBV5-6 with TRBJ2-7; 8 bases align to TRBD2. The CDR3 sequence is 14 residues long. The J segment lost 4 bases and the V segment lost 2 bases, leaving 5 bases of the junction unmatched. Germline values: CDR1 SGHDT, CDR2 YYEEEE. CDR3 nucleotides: TGTGCCAGCAGCTTAGCGGGAGCCGGGTACGAGCAGTACTTC. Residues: CASSLAGAGYEQYF.

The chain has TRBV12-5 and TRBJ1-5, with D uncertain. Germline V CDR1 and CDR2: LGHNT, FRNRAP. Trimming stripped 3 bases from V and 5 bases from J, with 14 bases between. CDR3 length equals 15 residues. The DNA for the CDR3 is TGTGCTAGTGGTTTCCTCGGGCATTGGGATCAGCCCCAGCATTTT. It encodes CASGFLGHWDQPQHF.

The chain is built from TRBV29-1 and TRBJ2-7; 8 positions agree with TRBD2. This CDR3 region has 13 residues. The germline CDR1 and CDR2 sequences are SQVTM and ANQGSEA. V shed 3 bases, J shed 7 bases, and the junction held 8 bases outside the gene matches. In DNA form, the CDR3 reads TGCAGCGTTGACGGTAGCGGGACGGAAGAGCAGTACTTC. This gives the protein CSVDGSGTEEQYF.

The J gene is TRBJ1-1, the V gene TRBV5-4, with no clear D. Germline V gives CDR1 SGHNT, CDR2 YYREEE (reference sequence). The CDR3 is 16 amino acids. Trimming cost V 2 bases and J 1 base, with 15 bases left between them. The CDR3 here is CASSFFGNGRNTEAFF. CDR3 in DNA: TGTGCCAGCAGCTTTTTTGGCAACGGAAGGAACACTGAAGCTTTCTTT.

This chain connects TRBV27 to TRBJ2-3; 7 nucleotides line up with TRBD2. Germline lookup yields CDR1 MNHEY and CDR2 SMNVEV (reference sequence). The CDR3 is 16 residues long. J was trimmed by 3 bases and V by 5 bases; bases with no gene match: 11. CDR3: CASSPHASGRTDTQYF. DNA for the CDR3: TGTGCCAGCAGTCCGCACGCTAGCGGTCGAACAGATACGCAGTATTTT.

This chain's CDR3 is CASSSEFINEQFF. The DNA for the CDR3 is TGTGCCAGCAGCTCGGAATTCATCAATGAGCAGTTCTTC. The rearrangement joins TRBV7-9 to TRBJ2-1; D call uncertain. The V end was cut by 4 bases, the J end by 6 bases, with 10 bases between. There are 13 residues in the CDR3. In germline, CDR1 is SEHNR, CDR2 FQNEAQ (reference sequence). The full variable domain, rest sourced from reference TRBV7-9 and TRBJ2-1, is DTGVSQNPRHKITKRGQNVTFRCDPISEHNRLYWYRQTLGQGPEFLTYFQNEAQLEKSRLLSDRFSAERPKGSFSTLEIQRTEQGDSAMYLCASSSEFINEQFFGPGTRLTVL.

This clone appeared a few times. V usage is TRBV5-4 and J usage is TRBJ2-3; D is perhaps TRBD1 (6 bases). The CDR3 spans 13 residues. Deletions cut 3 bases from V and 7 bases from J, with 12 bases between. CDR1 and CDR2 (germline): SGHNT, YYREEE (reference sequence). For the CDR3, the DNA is TGTGCCAGCAGCTCACCGGGACAAAATACGCAGTATTTT. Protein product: CASSSPGQNTQYF. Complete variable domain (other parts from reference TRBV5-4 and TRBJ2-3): ETGVTQSPTHLIKTRGQQVTLRCSSQSGHNTVSWYQQALGQGPQFIFQYYREEENGRGNFPPRFSGLQFPNYSSELNVNALELDDSALYLCASSSPGQNTQYFGPGTRLTVL.

DNA for the CDR3: TGTGCTAGTGGTTTTAATCGGGACAGTCCGAGCTCCTACAATGAGCAGTTCTTC. Translating it yields CASGFNRDSPSSYNEQFF. The chain couples TRBV12-5 to TRBJ2-1; 7 bases fit TRBD1. The trim removed 3 bases at V and 0 bases at J, leaving 11 bases unmatched. This CDR3 has 18 residues. Germline loops: CDR1 LGHNT, CDR2 FRNRAP.

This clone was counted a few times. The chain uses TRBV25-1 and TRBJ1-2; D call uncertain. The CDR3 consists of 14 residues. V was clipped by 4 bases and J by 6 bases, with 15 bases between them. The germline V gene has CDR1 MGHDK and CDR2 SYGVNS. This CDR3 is CASSGVYLTDGYTF. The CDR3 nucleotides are TGTGCCAGCAGTGGAGTTTACCTAACGGATGGCTACACCTTC.

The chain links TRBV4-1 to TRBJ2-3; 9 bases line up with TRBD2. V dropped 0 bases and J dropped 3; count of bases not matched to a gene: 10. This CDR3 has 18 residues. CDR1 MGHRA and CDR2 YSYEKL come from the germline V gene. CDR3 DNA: TGCGCCAGCAGCCAAGAGAGAACGGGCGGGGGGGCAACAGATACGCAGTATTTT. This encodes CASSQERTGGGATDTQYF.

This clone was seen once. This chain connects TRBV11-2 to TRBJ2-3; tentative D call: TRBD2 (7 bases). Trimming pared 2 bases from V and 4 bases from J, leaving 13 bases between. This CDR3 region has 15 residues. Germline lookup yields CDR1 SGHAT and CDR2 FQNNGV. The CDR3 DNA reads TGTGCCAGCAGCTTAATCGGGGGGCCGGCAGATACGCAGTATTTT. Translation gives CASSLIGGPADTQYF.

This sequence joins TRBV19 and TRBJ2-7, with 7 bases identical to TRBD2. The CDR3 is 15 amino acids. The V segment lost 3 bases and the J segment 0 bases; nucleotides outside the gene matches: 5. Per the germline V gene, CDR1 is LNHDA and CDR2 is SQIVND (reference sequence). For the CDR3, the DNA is TGTGCCAGTAGTATGTATGGCGGGAGCTCCTACGAGCAGTACTTC. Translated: CASSMYGGSSYEQYF.

CDR3 region: CATRYSTGLAGKNTGELFF. CDR3 DNA sequence: TGTGCCACCCGCTACTCGACTGGACTAGCGGGGAAGAACACCGGGGAGCTGTTTTTT. This chain connects TRBV10-3 to TRBJ2-2; TRBD2 agrees at 12 bases. Germline V gene data show CDR1 as ENHRY and CDR2 as SYGVKD. There are 19 residues in the CDR3. Germline trimming cut 10 bases from V and 1 base from J; bases unmatched to any gene: 16.

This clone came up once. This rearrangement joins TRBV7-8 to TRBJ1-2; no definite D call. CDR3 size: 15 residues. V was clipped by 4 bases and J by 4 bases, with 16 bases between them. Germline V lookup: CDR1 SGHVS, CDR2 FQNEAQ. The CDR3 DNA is TGTGCCAGCAGCTCCGGTACCGGTGCCTTCTATGGCTACACCTTC. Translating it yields CASSSGTGAFYGYTF.

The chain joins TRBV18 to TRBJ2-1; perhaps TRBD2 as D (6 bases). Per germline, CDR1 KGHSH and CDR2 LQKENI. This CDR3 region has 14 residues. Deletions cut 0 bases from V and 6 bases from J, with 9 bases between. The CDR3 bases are TGTGCCAGCTCACCACCGAGTAGCGGCAATGAGCAGTTCTTC. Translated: CASSPPSSGNEQFF.

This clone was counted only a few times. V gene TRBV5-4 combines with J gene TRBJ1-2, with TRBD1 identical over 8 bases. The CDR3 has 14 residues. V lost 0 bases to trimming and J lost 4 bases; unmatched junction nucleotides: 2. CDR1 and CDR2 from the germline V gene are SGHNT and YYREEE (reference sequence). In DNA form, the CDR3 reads TGTGCCAGCAGCTTGGCACAGGGGGGCTATGGCTACACCTTC. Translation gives CASSLAQGGYGYTF. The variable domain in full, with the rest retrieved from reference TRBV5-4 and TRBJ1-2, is ETGVTQSPTHLIKTRGQQVTLRCSSQSGHNTVSWYQQALGQGPQFIFQYYREEENGRGNFPPRFSGLQFPNYSSELNVNALELDDSALYLCASSLAQGGYGYTFGSGTRLTVV.

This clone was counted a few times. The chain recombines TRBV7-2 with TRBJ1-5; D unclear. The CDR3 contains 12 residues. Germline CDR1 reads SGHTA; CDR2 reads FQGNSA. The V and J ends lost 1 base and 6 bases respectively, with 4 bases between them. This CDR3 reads CASSLVGQPQHF. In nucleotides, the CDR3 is TGTGCCAGCAGCTTAGTGGGTCAGCCCCAGCATTTT. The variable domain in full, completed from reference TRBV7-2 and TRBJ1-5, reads GAGVSQSPSNKVTEKGKDVELRCDPISGHTALYWYRQSLGQGLEFLIYFQGNSAPDKSGLPSDRFSAERTGGSVSTLTIQRTQQEDSAVYLCASSLVGQPQHFGDGTRLSIL.

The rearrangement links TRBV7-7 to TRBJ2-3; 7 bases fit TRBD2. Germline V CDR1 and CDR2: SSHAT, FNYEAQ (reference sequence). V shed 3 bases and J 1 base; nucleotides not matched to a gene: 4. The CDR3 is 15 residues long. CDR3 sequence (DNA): TGTGCCAGCAGCTTTCGGGGGAGGGGCACAGATACGCAGTATTTT. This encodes CASSFRGRGTDTQYF.

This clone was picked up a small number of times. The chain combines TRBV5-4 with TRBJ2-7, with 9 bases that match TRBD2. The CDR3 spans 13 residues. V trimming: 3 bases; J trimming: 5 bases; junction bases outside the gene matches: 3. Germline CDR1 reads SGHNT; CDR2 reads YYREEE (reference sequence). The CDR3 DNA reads TGTGCCAGCAGCTCTAGCGGGAAGGACGAGCAGTACTTC. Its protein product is CASSSSGKDEQYF. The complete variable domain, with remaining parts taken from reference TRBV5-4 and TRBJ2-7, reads ETGVTQSPTHLIKTRGQQVTLRCSSQSGHNTVSWYQQALGQGPQFIFQYYREEENGRGNFPPRFSGLQFPNYSSELNVNALELDDSALYLCASSSSGKDEQYFGPGTRLTVT.

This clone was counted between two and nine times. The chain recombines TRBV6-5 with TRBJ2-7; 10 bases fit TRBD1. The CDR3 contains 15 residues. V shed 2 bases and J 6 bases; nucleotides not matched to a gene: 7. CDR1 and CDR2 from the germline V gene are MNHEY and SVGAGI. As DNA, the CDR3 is TGTGCCAGCAGTTACGGCCCGGGACAGGGGCCCGAGCAGTACTTC. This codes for CASSYGPGQGPEQYF.

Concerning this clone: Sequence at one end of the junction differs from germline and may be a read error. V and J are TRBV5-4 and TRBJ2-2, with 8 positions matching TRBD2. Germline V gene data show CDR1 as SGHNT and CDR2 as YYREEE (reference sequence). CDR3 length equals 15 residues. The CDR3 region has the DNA TGTGCCAGCAGCCCGGGGGGGCGGGGCACCGAGGAGCTGTTTTTT. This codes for CASSPGGRGTEELFF.

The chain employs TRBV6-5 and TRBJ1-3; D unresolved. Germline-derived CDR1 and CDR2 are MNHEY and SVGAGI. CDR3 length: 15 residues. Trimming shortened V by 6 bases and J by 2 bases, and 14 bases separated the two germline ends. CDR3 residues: CASRYPVVAGNTIYF. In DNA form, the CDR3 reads TGTGCCAGCAGGTATCCCGTGGTAGCTGGAAACACCATATATTTT.

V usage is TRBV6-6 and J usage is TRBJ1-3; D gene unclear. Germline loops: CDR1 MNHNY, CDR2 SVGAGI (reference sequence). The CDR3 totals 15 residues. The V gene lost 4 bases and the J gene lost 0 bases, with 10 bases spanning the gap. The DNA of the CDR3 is TGTGCCAGCAGTTGGGCAGGTTCCTCTGGAAACACCATATATTTT. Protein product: CASSWAGSSGNTIYF.

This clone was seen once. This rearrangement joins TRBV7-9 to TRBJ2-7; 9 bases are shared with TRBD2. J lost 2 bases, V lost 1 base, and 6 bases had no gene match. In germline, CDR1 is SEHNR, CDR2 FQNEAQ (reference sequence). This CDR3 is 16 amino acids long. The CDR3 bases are TGTGCCAGCAGCTTAGTGGGGCGGGAGGGGACCTACGAGCAGTACTTC. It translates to CASSLVGREGTYEQYF.

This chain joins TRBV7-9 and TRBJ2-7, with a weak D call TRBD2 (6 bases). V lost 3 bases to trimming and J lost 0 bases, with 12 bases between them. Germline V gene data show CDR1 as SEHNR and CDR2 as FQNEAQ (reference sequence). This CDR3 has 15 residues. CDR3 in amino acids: CASSLGLLSSYEQYF. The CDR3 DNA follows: TGTGCCAGCAGCTTGGGACTCCTTAGCTCCTACGAGCAGTACTTC.

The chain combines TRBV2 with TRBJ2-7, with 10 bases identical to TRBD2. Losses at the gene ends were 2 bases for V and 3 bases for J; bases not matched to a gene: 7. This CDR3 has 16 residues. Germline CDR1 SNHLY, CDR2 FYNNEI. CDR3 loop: CASSESPSGGNYEQYF. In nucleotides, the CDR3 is TGTGCCAGCAGTGAATCTCCTAGCGGGGGAAACTACGAGCAGTACTTC.